This TCR beta chain originates from a study of control samples from healthy donors and cancer patients. Germline CDR1 reads MDHEN; CDR2 reads SYDVKM. The CDR3 runs to 11 residues. Trimming shortened V by 7 bases and J by 3 bases, and 7 bases separated the two germline ends. The table came from immunoSEQ multiplex PCR; TCRdb's copy has only in-frame clones and leaves some out. This sample has roughly 150,000 clones, with about 90% found just once. The sequencing sample was made of blood. The source is a man between 18 and 29 years old in good health. This chain uses TRBV28 with TRBJ2-7; unclear D gene. CDR3 protein: CASNWGYEQYF. The CDR3 nucleotides read TGTGCCAGCAACTGGGGCTACGAGCAGTACTTC.